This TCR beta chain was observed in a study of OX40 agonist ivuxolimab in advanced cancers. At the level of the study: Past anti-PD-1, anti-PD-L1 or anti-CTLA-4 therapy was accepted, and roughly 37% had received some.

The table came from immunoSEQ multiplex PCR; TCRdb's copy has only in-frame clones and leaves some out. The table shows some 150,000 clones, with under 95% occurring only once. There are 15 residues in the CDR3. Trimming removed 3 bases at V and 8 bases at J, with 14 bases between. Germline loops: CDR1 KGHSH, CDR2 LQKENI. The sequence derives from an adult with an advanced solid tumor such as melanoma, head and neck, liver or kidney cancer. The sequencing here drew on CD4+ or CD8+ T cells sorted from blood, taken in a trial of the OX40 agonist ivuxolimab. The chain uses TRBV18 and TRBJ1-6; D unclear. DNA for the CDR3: TGTGCCAGCTCACCCGGCGCCCCCACGGATTCACCCCTCCACTTT. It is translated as CASSPGAPTDSPLHF. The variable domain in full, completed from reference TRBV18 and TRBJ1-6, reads NAGVMQNPRHLVRRRGQEARLRCSPMKGHSHVYWYRQLPEEGLKFMVYLQKENIIDESGMPKERFSAEFPKEGPSILRIQQVVRGDSAAYFCASSPGAPTDSPLHFGNGTRLTVT.